The TCR beta chain described here comes from a study of human T cells and chemical hapten exposure. Across the whole study: The study patch tested 0.01% DPC on the upper back and read results at 6 days. Among samples, TCR yields varied mainly because of small differences in pooled library volume.

Time point: patch test 1, 2 weeks after DPC sensitization. Treatment noted: therapeutic diphenylcyclopropenone sensitization with weekly scalp DPC. Alopecia patients deemed DPC-suitable, aged 18 to 70, excluding pregnancy. For the library, individual cDNA molecules each received unique molecular identifiers. TCRdb recomputed calls from the RACE reads with MiXCR, one row per CDR3 protein. Seen here are around 120,000 distinct CDR3 sequences, 12% to 15% observed once, and the top ten hold about 0.85%. The germline gives CDR1 MNHEY, CDR2 SMNVEV (reference sequence). With 4 bases removed from V and 1 base from J, the gap between germline ends came to 13 bases. CDR3 length: 15 amino acids.

The material sequenced was whole blood, taken in connection with sensitization to the hapten diphenylcyclopropenone (DPC). The chain couples TRBV27 to TRBJ1-1; tentatively, D is TRBD1 (6 bases). This TCR was sampled from a man aged 18 to 30 with alopecia areata. Some clones in this sample may be carry-over from other donors' samples. The CDR3 DNA follows: TGTGCCAGCAGTTCCTACAGGGATCGGAACACTGAAGCTTTCTTT. Translated, it gives CASSSYRDRNTEAFF.